This T cell receptor (beta chain) was documented in a study of T cells after posttransplantation cyclophosphamide. Study outcomes and limitations: Recipient CMV seropositivity and CMV reactivation strongly tracked TRB clonality. Later post-transplant blood repertoires were often dominated by donor CD8+ memory clones. Skin or GI-infiltrating T cells shared few TRB sequences with blood.

Clones were read by immunoSEQ multiplex PCR, and TCRdb kept only the in-frame ones, dropping some. This record lists 35,000 to 45,000 clones, none seen once only, and the top ten clones contain more than 2%. This clone was recorded many times. Its cognate antigen is unknown. This CDR3 contains 14 residues. Per the germline V gene, CDR1 is KGHSH and CDR2 is LQKENI. Unmatched junction bases numbered 13, after V lost 8 bases and J lost 7 bases. This receptor was obtained from a man aged 35 to 55 in good health, CMV-negative, and a related stem cell transplant donor. V usage is TRBV18 and J usage is TRBJ2-5; 7 bases fit TRBD1. The sequencing input was PBMCs. CDR3 nucleotide sequence: TGTGCCAGCCTCTTGGACAGGAGAGAGGGGACCCAGTACTTC. Its translation: CASLLDRREGTQYF.